This entry features one T cell receptor beta chain sequence. These data originate in a study of blood T cell repertoires in COVID-19. Profiled with immunoSEQ multiplex PCR; TCRdb holds only in-frame clones, not every one. The data show almost 95,000 clones, around three quarters seen once. The length of the CDR3 is 15 residues. Trimming removed 0 bases at V and 3 bases at J, with 10 bases between. Germline loops: CDR1 SGHRS, CDR2 YFSETQ. The clonotype was recovered from a woman aged 55 to 70 in a cohort sampled during active or convalescent COVID-19. Source material: peripheral blood. V usage is TRBV5-1 and J usage is TRBJ2-4, with D possibly being TRBD2 (5 bases). This CDR3 is CASSLERADKNIQYF. The CDR3 DNA sequence: TGCGCCAGCAGCTTGGAGAGGGCGGACAAAAACATTCAGTACTTC.